This is a list of T cell receptor beta chains from one sample in a study of shared clonotypes between healthy human individuals. Here immunoSEQ multiplex PCR was the method, and the copy in TCRdb shows in-frame clones only, minus some. The sample yields about 560,000 clones, around 81% seen once. The specimen sequenced was PBMCs. Source of these receptors: a woman between 40 and 55 years old in good health. Some clones in this sample may be carry-over from other donors' samples. Both conserved end residues are part of each CDR3. The D gene is left open where the match is weak. Expanded clones are given a class, and other clones once, few, many or no size at all.

d_call j_call v_call clone_size cdr3_aa cdr3_nt
- TRBJ1-5 TRBV28 - CASSLQGLNQPQHF TGTGCCAGCAGTTTGCAGGGGTTAAATCAGCCCCAGCATTTT
TRBD1 TRBJ2-7 TRBV9 - CASSLRGDRGLGEQYF TGTGCCAGCAGCCTGCGGGGAGACAGGGGGCTGGGTGAGCAGTACTTC
- TRBJ2-3 TRBV6-6 - CASSSHSDYTDTQYF TGTGCCAGCAGTTCTCATTCGGACTACACAGATACGCAGTATTTT
TRBD2 TRBJ2-5 TRBV7-2 few CASTWASGTQETQYF TGTGCCAGCACCTGGGCTAGCGGTACCCAAGAGACCCAGTACTTC
- TRBJ1-1 TRBV11-2 few CASSQRENTESFF TGTGCCAGCAGTCAAAGGGAGAACACTGAATCTTTCTTT
- TRBJ2-1 TRBV10-3 - CAISDGVGDDEQFF TGTGCCATCAGTGACGGGGTAGGAGACGATGAGCAGTTCTTC
- TRBJ1-2 TRBV5-8 - CASSLGPFTNYGYTF TGTGCCAGCAGCTTGGGGCCTTTCACCAACTATGGCTACACCTTC
- TRBJ2-7 TRBV7-2 once CASSPEFHYEQYF TGTGCCAGCAGCCCCGAGTTCCACTACGAGCAGTACTTC
- TRBJ2-1 TRBV6-5 few CASSSRRTDYNEQFF TGTGCCAGCAGTTCTAGGAGGACCGACTACAATGAGCAGTTCTTC
- TRBJ2-1 TRBV6-1 few CASSDQRINEQFF TGTGCCAGCAGTGATCAACGTATCAATGAGCAGTTCTTC
TRBD2 TRBJ2-1 TRBV7-2 - CASSKHLAGVYNEQFF TGTGCCAGCAGCAAGCATCTAGCGGGAGTTTACAATGAGCAGTTCTTC
- TRBJ2-7 TRBV18 - CASSPQGSSYEQYF TGTGCCAGCTCACCACAGGGGAGTTCCTACGAGCAGTACTTC
TRBD2 TRBJ2-5 TRBV27 few CASSPGTKGTQYF TGTGCCAGCAGTCCAGGGACTAAGGGGACCCAGTACTTC
- TRBJ1-1 TRBV7-3 - CASSQSREGEAFF TGTGCCAGCAGCCAGAGCCGGGAAGGAGAAGCTTTCTTT
TRBD1 TRBJ1-3 TRBV11-2 - CASSLALGQYIYF TGTGCCAGCAGCTTAGCCTTGGGACAGTACATATATTTT
TRBD2 TRBJ2-1 TRBV6-6 - CASIRLAGVNEQFF TGTGCCAGCATACGACTAGCGGGTGTGAATGAGCAGTTCTTC
- TRBJ1-2 TRBV28 once CASSLSPGDYGYTF TGTGCCAGCAGTTTATCCCCCGGAGACTATGGCTACACCTTC